This T cell receptor beta chain was identified in a study of cytomegalovirus exposure and HLA in healthy donors. V lost 0 bases and J lost 4, with 4 bases in between. Per germline, CDR1 MNHEY and CDR2 SVGAGI. The CDR3 consists of 13 residues. PCR involved 60 Vbeta and 13 Jbeta primers. Generated by immunoSEQ multiplex PCR, the TCRdb table keeps only in-frame clones and is missing some. The profile covers under 130,000 clones, with around 84% appearing a single time and under 1.5% taken by the ten largest. Notes on this clone: Its antigen is unidentified. The sample has other DNA sequences that encode this CDR3 too.

Regarding the study as a whole: For presence/absence analyses, sequencing depth was assumed to be roughly uniform across donors. Reportedly, fewer N-insertions than the approximately 650-donor mean appeared in an Asian-associated ancestry cluster in a later analysis.

This chain connects TRBV6-5 to TRBJ2-1; D is unclear. The clonotype originates from a young man in good health and CMV-seronegative. Input material: PBMCs. Written as DNA, the CDR3 is TGTGCCAGCAGTTACTCGCGGTACAATGAGCAGTTCTTC. The encoded protein is CASSYSRYNEQFF.